Listed below are T cell receptor beta chains from one sample, sequenced in a study of control samples from healthy donors and cancer patients. Generated by immunoSEQ multiplex PCR, the TCRdb table keeps only in-frame clones and is missing some. This table has roughly 100,000 clones, more than 85% appearing once. Sequencing was performed on PBMCs. Every receptor here comes from a man aged 55 to 70 with lung cancer. Each CDR3 is given with its conserved first and last residue. The D gene is left open where the match is weak. Not all rows give a size; the values are once, few, many and, for expanded clones, a class.

J gene: TRBJ1-2; D gene: .; V gene: TRBV3-1/TRBV3-2; clone size: .; CDR3 protein: CASSLQGERGYTF; CDR3 DNA: TGTGCCAGCAGTCTACAGGGAGAACGTGGCTACACCTTC
J gene: TRBJ2-2; D gene: .; V gene: TRBV4-1; clone size: .; CDR3 protein: CASSPRGGARDTGELFF; CDR3 DNA: TGCGCCAGCAGCCCTCGAGGGGGGGCGCGGGACACCGGGGAGCTGTTTTTT
J gene: TRBJ1-2; D gene: .; V gene: TRBV6-1; clone size: .; CDR3 protein: CASSDHYGYTF; CDR3 DNA: TGTGCCAGCAGTGACCACTATGGCTACACCTTC
J gene: TRBJ1-1; D gene: .; V gene: TRBV7-9; clone size: .; CDR3 protein: CASSVRQAGGTEAFF; CDR3 DNA: TGTGCCAGCAGCGTTCGACAGGCCGGCGGCACTGAAGCTTTCTTT
J gene: TRBJ1-5; D gene: .; V gene: TRBV7-9; clone size: few; CDR3 protein: CASSLTREIGQPQHF; CDR3 DNA: TGTGCCAGCAGCTTAACGAGGGAAATAGGCCAGCCCCAGCATTTT
J gene: TRBJ1-6; D gene: .; V gene: TRBV2; clone size: .; CDR3 protein: CASSVDSYRAPLHF; CDR3 DNA: TGTGCCAGCAGTGTGGACAGTTACAGAGCACCCCTCCACTTT
J gene: TRBJ1-1; D gene: .; V gene: TRBV5-1; clone size: once; CDR3 protein: CASSPGGTEAFF; CDR3 DNA: TGCGCCAGCAGCCCTGGTGGCACTGAAGCTTTCTTT
J gene: TRBJ2-2; D gene: TRBD1; V gene: TRBV18; clone size: .; CDR3 protein: CASSPGQGSNGELFF; CDR3 DNA: TGTGCCAGCTCACCCGGACAGGGGAGTAACGGGGAGCTGTTTTTT
J gene: TRBJ1-6; D gene: .; V gene: TRBV2; clone size: .; CDR3 protein: CASSVVANSPLHF; CDR3 DNA: TGTGCCAGCAGTGTGGTGGCCAATTCACCCCTCCACTTT
J gene: TRBJ1-3; D gene: .; V gene: TRBV2; clone size: .; CDR3 protein: CASGSLISGNTIYF; CDR3 DNA: TGTGCCAGCGGCAGCCTAATCTCTGGAAACACCATATATTTT
J gene: TRBJ1-1; D gene: .; V gene: TRBV7-3; clone size: once; CDR3 protein: CASSDFTTEAFF; CDR3 DNA: TGTGCCAGCAGCGACTTTACCACTGAAGCTTTCTTT
J gene: TRBJ2-7; D gene: .; V gene: TRBV10-3; clone size: .; CDR3 protein: CAISEQGGYEQYF; CDR3 DNA: TGTGCCATCAGTGAGCAGGGCGGCTACGAGCAGTACTTC
J gene: TRBJ1-2; D gene: .; V gene: TRBV5-8; clone size: .; CDR3 protein: CASSFKWAEATWRGNYGYTF; CDR3 DNA: TGTGCCAGCAGCTTTAAATGGGCTGAGGCGACCTGGAGGGGTAACTATGGCTACACCTTC
J gene: TRBJ1-1; D gene: TRBD1; V gene: TRBV4-1; clone size: .; CDR3 protein: CASSHAGTGTEAFF; CDR3 DNA: TGCGCCAGCAGCCATGCCGGGACAGGGACTGAAGCTTTCTTT
J gene: TRBJ2-3; D gene: .; V gene: TRBV11-3; clone size: .; CDR3 protein: CASSLLQTSDTQYF; CDR3 DNA: TGTGCCAGCAGCTTACTTCAGACCTCAGATACGCAGTATTTT
J gene: TRBJ2-2; D gene: TRBD1; V gene: TRBV5-4; clone size: .; CDR3 protein: CASSAGQGWTGELFF; CDR3 DNA: TGTGCCAGCAGCGCGGGACAGGGCTGGACCGGGGAGCTGTTTTTT
J gene: TRBJ2-3; D gene: .; V gene: TRBV6-2/TRBV6-3; clone size: .; CDR3 protein: CASSYLGSDTDTQYF; CDR3 DNA: TGTGCCAGCAGTTACCTGGGGTCAGATACAGATACGCAGTATTTT
J gene: TRBJ2-7; D gene: .; V gene: TRBV11-1; clone size: .; CDR3 protein: CASSLGNNEQYF; CDR3 DNA: TGTGCCAGCAGCTTAGGAAATAACGAGCAGTACTTC
J gene: TRBJ1-2; D gene: TRBD1; V gene: TRBV3-1/TRBV3-2; clone size: .; CDR3 protein: CPSSQGPGQGESHDYGYTF; CDR3 DNA: TGTCCCAGCAGCCAAGGGCCGGGACAGGGGGAGTCACACGACTATGGCTACACCTTC
J gene: TRBJ2-2; D gene: TRBD2; V gene: TRBV5-4; clone size: .; CDR3 protein: CASSSSGGFTGELFF; CDR3 DNA: TGTGCCAGCAGCTCGAGCGGGGGGTTCACCGGGGAGCTGTTTTTT
J gene: TRBJ1-1; D gene: TRBD1; V gene: TRBV12-5; clone size: .; CDR3 protein: CASGRQGGTEAFF; CDR3 DNA: TGTGCTAGTGGCCGACAGGGGGGCACTGAAGCTTTCTTT
J gene: TRBJ2-1; D gene: TRBD2; V gene: TRBV6-5; clone size: .; CDR3 protein: CASSRLAGGQSEQFF; CDR3 DNA: TGTGCCAGCAGTCGCCTAGCGGGGGGGCAGAGTGAGCAGTTCTTC
J gene: TRBJ1-4; D gene: TRBD1; V gene: TRBV10-1; clone size: once; CDR3 protein: CASSPDRGREKLFF; CDR3 DNA: TGCGCCAGCAGTCCGGACAGGGGGCGTGAAAAACTGTTTTTT
J gene: TRBJ1-3; D gene: TRBD1; V gene: TRBV6-5; clone size: .; CDR3 protein: CASQPRDRGGNTIYF; CDR3 DNA: TGTGCCAGCCAGCCCCGGGACAGGGGGGGAAACACCATATATTTT
J gene: TRBJ2-5; D gene: .; V gene: TRBV5-1; clone size: many; CDR3 protein: CARYEGQETQYF; CDR3 DNA: TGCGCCAGATATGAGGGCCAAGAGACCCAGTACTTC
J gene: TRBJ1-1; D gene: .; V gene: TRBV24-1; clone size: .; CDR3 protein: CATSGVAGTEAFF; CDR3 DNA: TGTGCCACCAGTGGAGTAGCTGGCACTGAAGCTTTCTTT
J gene: TRBJ2-1; D gene: TRBD1; V gene: TRBV30; clone size: .; CDR3 protein: CAWTGTAEYNEQFF; CDR3 DNA: TGTGCCTGGACCGGGACAGCAGAATACAATGAGCAGTTCTTC
J gene: TRBJ2-1; D gene: .; V gene: TRBV7-9; clone size: .; CDR3 protein: CASSLDGNEQFF; CDR3 DNA: TGTGCCAGCAGCTTAGACGGGAATGAGCAGTTCTTC
J gene: TRBJ2-2; D gene: .; V gene: TRBV6-6; clone size: once; CDR3 protein: CASSYSNADTGELFF; CDR3 DNA: TGTGCCAGCAGTTACTCGAATGCGGACACCGGGGAGCTGTTTTTT
J gene: TRBJ2-2; D gene: TRBD1; V gene: TRBV13; clone size: .; CDR3 protein: CASSPGQGPGELFF; CDR3 DNA: TGTGCCAGCAGCCCCGGACAGGGCCCCGGGGAGCTGTTTTTT
J gene: TRBJ1-1; D gene: TRBD1; V gene: TRBV6-5; clone size: .; CDR3 protein: CASSYRQGARTEAFF; CDR3 DNA: TGTGCCAGCAGTTACCGGCAGGGGGCGAGGACTGAAGCTTTCTTT
J gene: TRBJ1-2; D gene: .; V gene: TRBV6-6; clone size: .; CDR3 protein: CASQIYYGYTF; CDR3 DNA: TGTGCCAGCCAGATTTACTATGGCTACACCTTC
J gene: TRBJ1-2; D gene: TRBD1; V gene: TRBV18; clone size: .; CDR3 protein: CASSPTDRVDGYTF; CDR3 DNA: TGTGCCAGCTCACCTACTGACAGGGTAGATGGCTACACCTTC
J gene: TRBJ1-2; D gene: .; V gene: TRBV6-5; clone size: .; CDR3 protein: CASHRAGRSYGYTF; CDR3 DNA: TGTGCCAGCCACAGGGCAGGTCGAAGCTATGGCTACACCTTC
J gene: TRBJ1-2; D gene: TRBD1; V gene: TRBV7-9; clone size: .; CDR3 protein: CASSLRDRGSYFGGYTF; CDR3 DNA: TGTGCCAGCAGCCTCAGGGACAGGGGATCGTATTTCGGTGGCTACACCTTC
J gene: TRBJ1-2; D gene: .; V gene: TRBV5-4; clone size: .; CDR3 protein: CASSLPDRKGYTF; CDR3 DNA: TGTGCCAGCAGCTTGCCGGATAGGAAAGGCTACACCTTC
J gene: TRBJ2-3; D gene: TRBD2; V gene: TRBV10-3; clone size: .; CDR3 protein: CAISDGRGTDTQYF; CDR3 DNA: TGTGCCATCAGTGACGGGAGGGGTACAGATACGCAGTATTTT